The clone carrying this T cell receptor (beta chain) is labeled as medium-sized. Antigen specificity is unknown. TCRdb used MiXCR to call clones anew from the PCR reads. The table has around 24,000 clones, approximately 21% seen once; the top ten hold 10% to 15%. This specimen belongs to a study of metastatic and nonmetastatic thyroid tumors. Study-wide points: As reported, TCR beta diversity in blood and tumor was significantly higher in malignant thyroid tumors than in benign nodules.

Germline assignment: CDR1 MDHEN and CDR2 SYDVKM. The CDR3 totals 19 residues. Trimming took off 4 bases at V and 0 bases at J, with 23 bases between the two ends. The entire patient cohort was treatment-naive prior to thyroid surgery. The sample was blood. The rearrangement links TRBV28 to TRBJ2-3; D uncertain. This clonotype originated in a male donor with papillary thyroid cancer or a benign thyroid nodule (not recorded which). Some clones in this sample may be carry-over from other donors' samples. The CDR3 region has the DNA TGTGCCAGCAGTTCCCGCTTGACCACGATAACTTCTAGCACAGATACGCAGTATTTT. The encoded protein is CASSSRLTTITSSTDTQYF. The full variable domain, with the rest looked up from reference TRBV28 and TRBJ2-3, is DVKVTQSSRYLVKRTGEKVFLECVQDMDHENMFWYRQDPGLGLRLIYFSYDVKMKEKGDIPEGYSVSREKKERFSLILESASTNQTSMYLCASSSRLTTITSSTDTQYFGPGTRLTVL.